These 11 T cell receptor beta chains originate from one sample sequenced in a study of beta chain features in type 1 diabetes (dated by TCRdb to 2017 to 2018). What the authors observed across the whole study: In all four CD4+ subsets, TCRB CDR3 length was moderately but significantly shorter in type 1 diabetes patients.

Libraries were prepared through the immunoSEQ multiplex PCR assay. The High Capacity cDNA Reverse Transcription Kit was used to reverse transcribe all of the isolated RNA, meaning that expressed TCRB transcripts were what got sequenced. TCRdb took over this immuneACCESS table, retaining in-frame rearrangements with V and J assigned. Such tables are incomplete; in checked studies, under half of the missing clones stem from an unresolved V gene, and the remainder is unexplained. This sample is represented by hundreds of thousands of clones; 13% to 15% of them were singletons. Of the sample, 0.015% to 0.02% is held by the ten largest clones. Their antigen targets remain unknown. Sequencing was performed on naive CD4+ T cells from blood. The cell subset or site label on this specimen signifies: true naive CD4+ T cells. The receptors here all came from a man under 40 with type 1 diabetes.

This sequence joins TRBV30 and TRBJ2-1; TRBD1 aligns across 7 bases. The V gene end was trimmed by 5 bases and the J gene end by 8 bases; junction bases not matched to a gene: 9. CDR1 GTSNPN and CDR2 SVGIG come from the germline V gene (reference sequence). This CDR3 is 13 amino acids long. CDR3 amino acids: CAWVPTGADEQFF. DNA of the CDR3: TGTGCCTGGGTACCCACAGGGGCTGATGAGCAGTTCTTC.

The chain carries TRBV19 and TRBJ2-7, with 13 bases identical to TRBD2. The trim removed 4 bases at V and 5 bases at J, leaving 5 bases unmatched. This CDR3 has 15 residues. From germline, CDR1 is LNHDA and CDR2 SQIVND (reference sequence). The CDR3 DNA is TGTGCCAGTAGTAAGGATGGGACTAGCGGGAACGAGCAGTACTTC. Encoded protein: CASSKDGTSGNEQYF.

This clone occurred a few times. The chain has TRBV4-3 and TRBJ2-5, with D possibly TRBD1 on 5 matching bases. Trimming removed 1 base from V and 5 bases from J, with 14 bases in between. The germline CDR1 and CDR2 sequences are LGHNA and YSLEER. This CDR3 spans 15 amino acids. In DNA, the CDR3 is TGCGCCAGCAGCCAAGGAGCCCAGGGCAGGGAGACCCAGTACTTC. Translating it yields CASSQGAQGRETQYF.

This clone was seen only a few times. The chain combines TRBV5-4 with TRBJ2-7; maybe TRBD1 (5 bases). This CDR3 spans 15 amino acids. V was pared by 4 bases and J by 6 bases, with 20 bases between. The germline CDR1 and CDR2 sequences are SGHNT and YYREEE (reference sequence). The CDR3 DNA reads TGTGCCAGCAGCCAATCGGACACTGGCTGGGGCGAGCAGTACTTC. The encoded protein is CASSQSDTGWGEQYF.

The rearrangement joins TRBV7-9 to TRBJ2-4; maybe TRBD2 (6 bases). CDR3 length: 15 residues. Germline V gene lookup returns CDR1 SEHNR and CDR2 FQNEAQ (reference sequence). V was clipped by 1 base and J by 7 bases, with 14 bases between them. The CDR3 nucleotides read TGTGCCAGCAGCTTAGGAGGAGGGCCTTCGAACATTCAGTACTTC. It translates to CASSLGGGPSNIQYF.

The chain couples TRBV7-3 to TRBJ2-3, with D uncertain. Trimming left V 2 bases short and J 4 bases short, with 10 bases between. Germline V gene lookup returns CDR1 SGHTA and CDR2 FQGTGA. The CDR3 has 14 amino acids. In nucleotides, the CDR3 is TGTGCCAGCAGCTTATTAGTCCAGGCAGATACGCAGTATTTT. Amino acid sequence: CASSLLVQADTQYF.

CDR3 amino acids: CASKRLAGNTGELFF. The DNA for the CDR3 is TGCGCCAGCAAACGACTAGCGGGAAACACCGGGGAGCTGTTTTTT. The J gene is TRBJ2-2, the V gene TRBV5-1; 11 bases are a match to TRBD2. V shed 6 bases and J 2 bases; nucleotides not matched to a gene: 3. There are 15 residues in the CDR3. Germline values: CDR1 SGHRS, CDR2 YFSETQ.

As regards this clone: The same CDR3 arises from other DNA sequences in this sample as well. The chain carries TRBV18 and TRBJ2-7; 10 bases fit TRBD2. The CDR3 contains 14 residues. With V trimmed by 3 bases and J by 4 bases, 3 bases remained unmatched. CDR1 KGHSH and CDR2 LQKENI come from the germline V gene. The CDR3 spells CASSPPSGSYEQYF. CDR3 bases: TGTGCCAGCTCACCGCCTAGCGGGAGTTACGAGCAGTACTTC.

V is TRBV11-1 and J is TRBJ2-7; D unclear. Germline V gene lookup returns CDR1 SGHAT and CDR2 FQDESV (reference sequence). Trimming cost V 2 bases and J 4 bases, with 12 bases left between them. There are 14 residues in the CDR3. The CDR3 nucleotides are TGTGCCAGCAGCTTATTGGGCCTACGGTACGAGCAGTACTTC. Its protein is CASSLLGLRYEQYF.

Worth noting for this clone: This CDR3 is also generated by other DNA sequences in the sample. The CDR3 nucleotides read TGCAGTGCTAGTTCCTCTTACGAGCAGTACTTC. Amino acids: CSASSSYEQYF. The chain uses TRBV20-1 and TRBJ2-7; the D is unclear. The CDR3 totals 11 residues. V was pared by 3 bases and J by 4 bases, with 7 bases between. Germline V gene lookup returns CDR1 DFQATT and CDR2 SNEGSKA (reference sequence).

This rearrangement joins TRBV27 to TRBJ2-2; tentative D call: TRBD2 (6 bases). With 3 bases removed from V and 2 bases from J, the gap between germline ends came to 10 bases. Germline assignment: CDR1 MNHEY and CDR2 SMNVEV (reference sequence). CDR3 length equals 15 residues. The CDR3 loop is CASSFGAGNTGELFF. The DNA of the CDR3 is TGTGCCAGCAGTTTTGGGGCGGGAAACACCGGGGAGCTGTTTTTT.